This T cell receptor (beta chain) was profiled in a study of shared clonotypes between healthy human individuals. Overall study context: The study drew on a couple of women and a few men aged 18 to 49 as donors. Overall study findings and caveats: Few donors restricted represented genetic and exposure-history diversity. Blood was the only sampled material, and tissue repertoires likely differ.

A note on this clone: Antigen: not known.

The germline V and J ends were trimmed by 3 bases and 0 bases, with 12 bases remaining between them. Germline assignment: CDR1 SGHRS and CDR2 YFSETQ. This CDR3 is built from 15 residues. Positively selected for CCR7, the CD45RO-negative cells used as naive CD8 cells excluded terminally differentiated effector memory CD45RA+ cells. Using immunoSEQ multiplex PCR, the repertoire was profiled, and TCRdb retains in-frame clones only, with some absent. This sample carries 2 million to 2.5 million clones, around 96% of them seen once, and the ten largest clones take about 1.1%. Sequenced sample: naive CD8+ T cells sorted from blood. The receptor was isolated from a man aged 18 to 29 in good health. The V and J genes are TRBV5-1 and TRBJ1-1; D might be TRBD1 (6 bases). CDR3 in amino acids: CASSYTGQMNTEAFF. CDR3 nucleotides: TGCGCCAGCAGCTACACGGGACAAATGAACACTGAAGCTTTCTTT.